This TCR beta chain was retrieved from a study of T-cell memory formation after mild COVID-19. Overall study context: The TCR clusters were mostly specific to one donor.

Study-wide results and limits: Memory from before infection featured some responding clones, which suggests cross-reactive memory joined.

As regards this clonotype: The antigen is not known.

5'RACE with constant-segment primers built TCRalpha and TCRbeta cDNA libraries with UMIs. Using its own MiXCR run on the 5' RACE reads, TCRdb lists one record per CDR3 protein. The table records hundreds of thousands of distinct CDR3 sequences, roughly 20% of them present only once. The CDR3 loop spans 14 amino acids. The V end was cut by 5 bases, the J end by 0 bases, with 8 bases between. Sample: PBMCs or a T cell subset sorted from them (not recorded which). This sequence originates from an adult woman who had mild COVID-19 (a few samples of this study predate the infection). Cell type and time point are not known. The rearrangement links TRBV12-3 or TRBV12-4 to TRBJ1-3; D ambiguous. The CDR3: CASSVRSSGNTIYF. The CDR3 region has the DNA TGTGCCAGCAGTGTTAGGAGCTCTGGAAACACCATATATTTT.